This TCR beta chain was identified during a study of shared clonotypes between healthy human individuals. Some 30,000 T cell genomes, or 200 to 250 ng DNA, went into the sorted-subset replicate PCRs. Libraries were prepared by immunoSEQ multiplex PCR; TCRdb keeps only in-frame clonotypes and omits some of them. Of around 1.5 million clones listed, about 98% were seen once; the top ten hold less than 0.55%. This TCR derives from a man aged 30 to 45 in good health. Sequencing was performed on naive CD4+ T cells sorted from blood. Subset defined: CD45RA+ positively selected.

The CDR3 region is CATSRRRGAGETQYF. The CDR3 region has the DNA TGTGCCACCAGCAGGCGTCGGGGGGCGGGAGAGACCCAGTACTTC. This chain uses TRBV15 with TRBJ2-5, with D possibly TRBD2 on 7 matching bases. The CDR3 has 15 amino acids. The V gene's germline CDR1 is LNHNV and CDR2 YYDKDF (reference sequence). Trimming stripped 3 bases from V and 4 bases from J, with 15 bases between.